These 13 T cell receptor beta chains were sequenced from one sample in a study of post-analysis software for immune sequencing data (dated by TCRdb to the mid-2010s). General conclusions and limits of the study: Significantly higher frequencies in patients than in controls were found for roughly 5 TRBV segments, including TRBV5-6, TRBV5-1 and TRBV20-1.

Library generation was performed with PCR. The sequencer was an Illumina HiSeq 2500. Unique molecular identifiers were incorporated into TCR beta cDNA libraries to reduce PCR and sequencing biases. The public reads were quality trimmed at Q25 with fastp and then assembled into clones with MiXCR by TCRdb, keeping productive beta chains. Here each entry gathers all rows of one CDR3 protein and keeps the most common genes and DNA. For this sample there are about half a million distinct CDR3 sequences; under 40% appear just once. The top ten clones comprise about 6% of the sample. Their recognized antigens are unknown. Sequenced material: blood. The receptors here all came from a girl aged 2 to 17 with multiple sclerosis.

This sequence joins TRBV7-8 and TRBJ1-5, with 8 positions matching TRBD1. Per germline, CDR1 SGHVS and CDR2 FQNEAQ. The ends lost 2 bases at V and 2 bases at J; junction bases unmatched: 8. The CDR3 has 17 residues. CDR3 nucleotides: TGTGCCAGCAGCTTATCAGGACAGGGTTGGGGCAATCAGCCCCAGCATTTT. Encoded protein: CASSLSGQGWGNQPQHF.

A few counts support this clonotype. This chain joins TRBV29-1 and TRBJ1-1, with D possibly being TRBD1 (5 bases). CDR3 size: 11 residues. The germline CDR1 and CDR2 sequences are SQVTM and ANQGSEA. The CDR3 here is CSGVGVTEAFF. CDR3 DNA sequence: TGCAGTGGTGTGGGGGTCACTGAAGCTTTCTTT.

This clonotype appeared a few times. This chain links TRBV10-1 with TRBJ1-5; tentatively, D is TRBD1 (6 bases). V was shortened by 2 bases and J by 6 bases, with 11 bases between the two germline ends. Germline assignment: CDR1 WNHNN and CDR2 SYGVQD (reference sequence). CDR3 size: 14 residues. CDR3 coding DNA: TGCGCCAGCAGTGAGGGGGGCACGGGTCAGCCCCAGCATTTT. This encodes CASSEGGTGQPQHF.

As DNA, the CDR3 is TGTGCCAGCAGCTCGGCCTACTACGAGCAGTACTTC. Its translation is CASSSAYYEQYF. V usage is TRBV7-9 and J usage is TRBJ2-7; D is unresolved. CDR3 length: 12 residues. Per the germline V gene, CDR1 is SEHNR and CDR2 is FQNEAQ (reference sequence). The V end lost 4 bases, the J end lost 3 bases, and 7 bases lay between the germline ends.

This chain connects TRBV20-1 to TRBJ2-5; TRBD2 aligns across 11 bases. CDR3 size: 14 residues. After removal of 6 bases from V and 2 bases from J, the junction contained 5 bases not matched to a gene. CDR1 is DFQATT, CDR2 SNEGSKA, per germline (reference sequence). CDR3 sequence (DNA): TGCAGTGCCCTGACTAGCGGGGATCAAGAGACCCAGTACTTC. It encodes CSALTSGDQETQYF.

This clonotype was detected a few times. The J gene is TRBJ2-1, the V gene TRBV24-1, with D tentatively TRBD1 (5 bases). V was trimmed by 4 bases and J by 5 bases, leaving 8 bases between them. CDR1 and CDR2 from the germline V gene are KGHDR and SFDVKD. The CDR3 consists of 13 residues. This CDR3 is CATSEPGHNEQFF. The CDR3 DNA is TGTGCCACCAGTGAGCCAGGGCACAATGAGCAGTTCTTC.

The rearrangement links TRBV6-1 to TRBJ2-3, with 7 bases that match TRBD2. The germline CDR1 and CDR2 sequences are MNHNS and SASEGT. J was trimmed by 4 bases and V by 5 bases; bases with no gene match: 9. This CDR3 spans 15 amino acids. The chain's CDR3 is CASSPLRGRADTQYF. CDR3 in DNA: TGTGCCAGCAGTCCCCTCCGGGGGAGGGCAGATACGCAGTATTTT.

The rearrangement links TRBV6-1 to TRBJ1-5; 10 bases agree with TRBD1. V dropped 5 bases and J dropped 5; count of bases not matched to a gene: 6. Germline values: CDR1 MNHNS, CDR2 SASEGT. The CDR3 runs 15 residues. CDR3 sequence: CASSRRQGADQPQHF. CDR3 nucleotide sequence: TGTGCCAGCAGTAGACGACAGGGGGCTGATCAGCCCCAGCATTTT.

In this sample, this clonotype turned up many times. The chain uses TRBV20-1 and TRBJ2-7; D call uncertain. V lost 0 bases, J lost 7 bases, and 4 bases lay in between. The CDR3 contains 10 residues. Germline V lookup: CDR1 DFQATT, CDR2 SNEGSKA (reference sequence). Here the CDR3 reads CSARDREQYF. The CDR3 DNA is TGCAGTGCTAGAGATCGGGAGCAGTACTTC.

The table lists this clonotype with a few counts. This chain joins TRBV20-1 and TRBJ2-7; tentatively, D is TRBD1 (5 bases). V dropped 7 bases and J dropped 2 bases, with 15 bases sitting between them. This CDR3 has 13 amino acids. CDR1 is DFQATT, CDR2 SNEGSKA, per germline (reference sequence). The CDR3 reads CSEGRTGTYEQYF. DNA for the CDR3: TGCAGTGAGGGTAGAACAGGTACCTACGAGCAGTACTTC.

This clonotype was counted ten times or more. The chain recombines TRBV20-1 with TRBJ2-5; 7 bases agree with TRBD2. CDR3 size: 15 residues. Germline V lookup: CDR1 DFQATT, CDR2 SNEGSKA (reference sequence). Losses at the gene ends were 0 bases for V and 5 bases for J; bases not matched to a gene: 9. CDR3 in amino acids: CSARDLGQGGETQYF. CDR3 nucleotides: TGCAGTGCTAGAGATCTTGGGCAGGGAGGGGAGACCCAGTACTTC.

The chain combines TRBV5-1 with TRBJ2-3; D unclear. The CDR3 totals 14 residues. The V gene lost 1 base and the J gene lost 4 bases, with 10 bases spanning the gap. Germline V gives CDR1 SGHRS, CDR2 YFSETQ. The CDR3 sequence is CASSLQKYADTQYF. The DNA of the CDR3 is TGCGCCAGCAGCTTGCAGAAATACGCAGATACGCAGTATTTT. Full variable domain (missing parts from reference TRBV5-1 and TRBJ2-3): KAGVTQTPRYLIKTRGQQVTLSCSPISGHRSVSWYQQTPGQGLQFLFEYFSETQRNKGNFPGRFSGRQFSNSRSEMNVSTLELGDSALYLCASSLQKYADTQYFGPGTRLTVL.

The chain couples TRBV20-1 to TRBJ1-4; D not resolved. With 5 bases removed from V and 0 bases from J, the gap between germline ends came to 13 bases. Germline V gene lookup returns CDR1 DFQATT and CDR2 SNEGSKA (reference sequence). The CDR3 has 15 amino acids. The CDR3 bases are TGCAGTGCTTCTCCCTACTCCGCAACTAATGAAAAACTGTTTTTT. Its translation: CSASPYSATNEKLFF.